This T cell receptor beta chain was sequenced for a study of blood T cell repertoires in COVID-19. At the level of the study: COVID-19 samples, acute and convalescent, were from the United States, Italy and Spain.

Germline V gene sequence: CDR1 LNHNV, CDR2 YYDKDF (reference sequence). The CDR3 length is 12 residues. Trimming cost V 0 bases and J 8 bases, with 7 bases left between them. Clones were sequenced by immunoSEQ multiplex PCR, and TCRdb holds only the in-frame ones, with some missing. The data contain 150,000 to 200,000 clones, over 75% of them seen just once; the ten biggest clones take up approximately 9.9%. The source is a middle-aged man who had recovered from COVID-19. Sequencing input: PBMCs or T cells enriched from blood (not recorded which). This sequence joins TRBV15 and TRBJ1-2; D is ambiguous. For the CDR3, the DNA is TGTGCCACCAGCAGAGAAACCCGGGGCTACACCTTC. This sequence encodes CATSRETRGYTF.